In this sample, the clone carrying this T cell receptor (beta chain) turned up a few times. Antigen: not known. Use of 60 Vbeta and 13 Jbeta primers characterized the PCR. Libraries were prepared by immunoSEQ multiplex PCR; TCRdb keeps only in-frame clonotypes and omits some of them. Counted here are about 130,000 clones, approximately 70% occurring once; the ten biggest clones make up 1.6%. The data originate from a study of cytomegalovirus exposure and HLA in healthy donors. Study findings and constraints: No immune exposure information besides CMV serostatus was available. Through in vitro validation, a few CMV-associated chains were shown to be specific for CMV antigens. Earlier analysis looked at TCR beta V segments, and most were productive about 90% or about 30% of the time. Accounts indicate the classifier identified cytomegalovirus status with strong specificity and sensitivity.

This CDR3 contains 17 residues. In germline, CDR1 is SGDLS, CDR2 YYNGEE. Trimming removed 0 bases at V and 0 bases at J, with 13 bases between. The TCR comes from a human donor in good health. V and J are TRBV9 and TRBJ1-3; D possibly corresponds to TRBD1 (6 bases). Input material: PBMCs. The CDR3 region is CASSVAQDRLSGNTIYF. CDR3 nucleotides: TGTGCCAGCAGCGTAGCTCAGGACAGACTCTCTGGAAACACCATATATTTT.